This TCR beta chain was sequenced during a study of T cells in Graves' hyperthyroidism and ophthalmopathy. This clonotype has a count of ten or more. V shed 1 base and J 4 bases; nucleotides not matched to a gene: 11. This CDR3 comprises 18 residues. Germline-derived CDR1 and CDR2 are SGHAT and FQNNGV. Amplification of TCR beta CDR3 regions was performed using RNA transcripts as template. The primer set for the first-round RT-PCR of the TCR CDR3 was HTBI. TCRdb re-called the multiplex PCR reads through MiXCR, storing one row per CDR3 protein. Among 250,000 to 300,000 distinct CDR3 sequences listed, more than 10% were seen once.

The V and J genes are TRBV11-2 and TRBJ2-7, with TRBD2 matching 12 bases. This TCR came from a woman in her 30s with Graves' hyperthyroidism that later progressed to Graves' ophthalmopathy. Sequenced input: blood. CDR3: CASSLVASGRARKYEQYF. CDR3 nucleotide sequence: TGTGCCAGCAGCTTAGTTGCTAGCGGGAGGGCCAGGAAATACGAGCAGTACTTC.